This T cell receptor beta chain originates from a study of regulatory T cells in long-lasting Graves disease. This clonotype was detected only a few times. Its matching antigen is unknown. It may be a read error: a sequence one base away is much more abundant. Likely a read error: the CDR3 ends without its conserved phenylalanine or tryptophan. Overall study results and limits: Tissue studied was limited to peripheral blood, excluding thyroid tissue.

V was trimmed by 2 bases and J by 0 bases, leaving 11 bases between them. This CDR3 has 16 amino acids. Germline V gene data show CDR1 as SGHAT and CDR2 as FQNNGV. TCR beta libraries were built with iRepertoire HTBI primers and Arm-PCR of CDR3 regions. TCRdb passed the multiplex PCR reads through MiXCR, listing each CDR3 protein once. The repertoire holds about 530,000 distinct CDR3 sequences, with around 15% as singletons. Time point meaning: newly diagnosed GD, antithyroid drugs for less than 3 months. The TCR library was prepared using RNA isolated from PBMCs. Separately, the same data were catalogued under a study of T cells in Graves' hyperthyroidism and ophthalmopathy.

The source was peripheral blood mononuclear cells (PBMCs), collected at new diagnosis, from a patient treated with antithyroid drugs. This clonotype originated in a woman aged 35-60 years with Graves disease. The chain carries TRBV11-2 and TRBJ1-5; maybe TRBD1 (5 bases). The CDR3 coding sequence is TGTGCCAGCAGCTTAACAGGTGGCCTTAGCAATCAGCCCCAGCATTCT. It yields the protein CASSLTGGLSNQPQHS.